What follows is one T cell receptor beta chain and its context. The target antigen is unknown. A junction boundary mismatches the germline segment, possibly from a read error. Primers used in a second PCR of roughly 6 to 11 cycles were a sample-barcoded 5' primer and a J-beta primer mix. TCRdb reprocessed the 5' RACE reads with MiXCR, giving one entry per CDR3 protein. The sample has roughly 790,000 distinct CDR3 sequences; roughly 45% are singletons. Looked up from germline, CDR1 is SEHNR and CDR2 is FQNEAQ (reference sequence). This CDR3 has 12 residues. The sample comes from a study of blood T cells in healthy people across ages. Overall study results and limits: Estimates based on one million T cells were treated as lower bounds.

The source material was blood. The receptor's source is a woman in her sixties or seventies in good health. The chain is built from TRBV7-9 and TRBJ1-2; D unclear. The CDR3 nucleotides are TGTGTCAGCACGTCGGAGAACTATGGCTACACCTTC. It is translated as CVSTSENYGYTF.